This entry describes one T cell receptor beta chain. The entry originates in a study of PD-L1 blockade in urothelial cancer. This CDR3 contains 17 residues. From germline, CDR1 is SGHRS and CDR2 YFSETQ. V was trimmed by 4 bases and J by 3 bases, leaving 21 bases between them. The data were produced by immunoSEQ multiplex PCR, yet TCRdb's version contains in-frame clones alone and is incomplete. Among tens of thousands of clones, 84% were seen once, and the ten largest hold around a tenth. The time point was: pretreatment peripheral blood. The patients had locally advanced or metastatic urothelial carcinoma.

The sequence derives from a woman between 65 and 79 years old with urothelial cancer. The chain joins TRBV5-1 to TRBJ2-3, with D perhaps TRBD1 or TRBD2 (6 bases each). The input for sequencing was PBMCs, taken around atezolizumab (anti-PD-L1) treatment. This CDR3 reads CASSLGGRSGVTDTQYF. The CDR3 nucleotides read TGCGCCAGCAGCCTGGGGGGCCGGTCGGGGGTTACAGATACGCAGTATTTT.